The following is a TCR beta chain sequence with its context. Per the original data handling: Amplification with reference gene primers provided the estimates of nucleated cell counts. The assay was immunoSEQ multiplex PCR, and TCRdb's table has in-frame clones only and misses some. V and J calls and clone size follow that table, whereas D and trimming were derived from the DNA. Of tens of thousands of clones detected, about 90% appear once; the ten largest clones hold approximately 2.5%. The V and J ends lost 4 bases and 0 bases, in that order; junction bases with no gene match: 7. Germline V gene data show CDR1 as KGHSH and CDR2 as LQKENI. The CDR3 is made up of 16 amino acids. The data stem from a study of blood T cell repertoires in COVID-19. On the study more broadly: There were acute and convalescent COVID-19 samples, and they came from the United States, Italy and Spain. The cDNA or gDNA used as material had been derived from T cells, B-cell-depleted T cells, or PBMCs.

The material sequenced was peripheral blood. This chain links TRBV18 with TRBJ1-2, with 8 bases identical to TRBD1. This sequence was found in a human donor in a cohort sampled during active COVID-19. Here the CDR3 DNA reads TGTGCCAGCTCACGTTCCGGGACAGGAGCTAACTATGGCTACACCTTC. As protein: CASSRSGTGANYGYTF.